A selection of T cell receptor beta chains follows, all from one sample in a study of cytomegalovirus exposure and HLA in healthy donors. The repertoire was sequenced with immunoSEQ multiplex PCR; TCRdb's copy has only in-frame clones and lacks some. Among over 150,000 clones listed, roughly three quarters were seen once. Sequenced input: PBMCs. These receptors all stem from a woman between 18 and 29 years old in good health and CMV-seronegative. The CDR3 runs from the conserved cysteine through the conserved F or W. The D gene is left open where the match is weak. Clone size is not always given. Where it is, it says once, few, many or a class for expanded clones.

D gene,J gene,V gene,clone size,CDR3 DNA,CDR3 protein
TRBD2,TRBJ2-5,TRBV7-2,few,TGTGCCAGCAGCTTAGGAGGTAGCGGGAAGGAGACCCAGTACTTC,CASSLGGSGKETQYF
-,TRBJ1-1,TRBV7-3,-,TGTGCCAGCAGCTTAGGGCCATACCCCGGGGTATTGAACACTGAAGCTTTCTTT,CASSLGPYPGVLNTEAFF
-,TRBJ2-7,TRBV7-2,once,TGTGCCAGCAGCCGCGACACTTACGAGCAGTACTTC,CASSRDTYEQYF
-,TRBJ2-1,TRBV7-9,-,TGTGCCAGCAGCTTAGCGGAGTGGGCGGGCGCCTCCTACAATGAGCAGTTCTTC,CASSLAEWAGASYNEQFF
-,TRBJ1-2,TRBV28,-,TGTGCCAGCAGTTTAGGATCGGGGGGTGGCTATGGCTACACCTTC,CASSLGSGGGYGYTF
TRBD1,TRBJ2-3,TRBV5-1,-,TGCGCCAGTCGGACAGGGGGGACAGATACGCAGTATTTT,CASRTGGTDTQYF
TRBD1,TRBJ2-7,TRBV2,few,TGTGCCAGCATCAGGGGGCTGAGCTACGAGCAGTACTTC,CASIRGLSYEQYF
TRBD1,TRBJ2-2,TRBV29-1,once,TGCAGCGTTTCGGACAGGTTGAACACCGGGGAGCTGTTTTTT,CSVSDRLNTGELFF
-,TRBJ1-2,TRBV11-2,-,TGTGCCAGCAGCCCTAATTACGGCTACACCTTC,CASSPNYGYTF
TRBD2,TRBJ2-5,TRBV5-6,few,TGTGCCAGCAGCTGGACCTTCACGGGAGGGACCCAGTACTTC,CASSWTFTGGTQYF
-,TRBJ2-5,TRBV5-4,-,TGTGCCAGCAGCTTGGATGGGCGAGAGACCCAGTACTTC,CASSLDGRETQYF
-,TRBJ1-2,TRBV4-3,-,TGCGCCAGCAGCCAAGCAACGACAGTAGGTAACTATGGCTACACCTTC,CASSQATTVGNYGYTF
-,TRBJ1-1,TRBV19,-,TGTGCCAGTAAATCTCTAAACACTGAAGCTTTCTTT,CASKSLNTEAFF
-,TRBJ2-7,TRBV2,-,TGTGCCAGCGCGGGGCTCCAGCACCATACGGGTTACGAGCAGTACTTC,CASAGLQHHTGYEQYF
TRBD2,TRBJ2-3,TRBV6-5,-,TGTGCCAGCAGTTACTCAGCGGGAGGGCCGACAGATACGCAGTATTTT,CASSYSAGGPTDTQYF
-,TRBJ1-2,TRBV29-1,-,TGCAGCGTTGGCCGGGATAACCTTAACTATGGCTACACCTTC,CSVGRDNLNYGYTF
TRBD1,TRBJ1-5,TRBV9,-,TGTGCCAGCAGCGAGGGGACAGCTAATCAGCCCCAGCATTTT,CASSEGTANQPQHF
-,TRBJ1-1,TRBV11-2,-,TGTGCCAGCAGCCCCGAGGTAGACAGGTCCCCTATGAACACTGAAGCTTTCTTT,CASSPEVDRSPMNTEAFF
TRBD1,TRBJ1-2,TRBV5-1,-,TGCGCCAGCACCACTGCAGCCGGGACAGGGTCAACTAACTATGGCTACACCTTC,CASTTAAGTGSTNYGYTF
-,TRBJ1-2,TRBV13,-,TGTGCCAGCAGCTTAGGGCGGGGCGGCGGAGCTAACTATGGCTACACCTTC,CASSLGRGGGANYGYTF
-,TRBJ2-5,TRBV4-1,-,TGCGCCAGCAGGCGAGAGACAGTTCCGGGCGAGACCCAGTACTTC,CASRRETVPGETQYF
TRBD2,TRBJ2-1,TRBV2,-,TGTGCCAGCAGGGGCGGGGGGAGTACCAATGAGCAGTTCTTC,CASRGGGSTNEQFF
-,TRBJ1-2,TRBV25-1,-,TGTGCCAGCAGTGGCGGGTCGCGTTCTAACTATGGCTACACCTTC,CASSGGSRSNYGYTF
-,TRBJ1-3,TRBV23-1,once,TGCGCCAGCAGTCAATTTTCTCGCACTAGGGTTGCCTCTGGAAACACCATATATTTT,CASSQFSRTRVASGNTIYF
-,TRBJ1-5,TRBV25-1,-,TGTGCCAGCAGTGAATATGGTAGCGGACAGCCCCAGCATTTT,CASSEYGSGQPQHF
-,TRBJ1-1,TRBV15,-,TGTGCCACCAGCACCACCCGGTCCATGAACACTGAAGCTTTCTTT,CATSTTRSMNTEAFF
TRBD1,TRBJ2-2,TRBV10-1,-,TGCGCCAGCAGTGCCGTGGGACAGGCGAACACCGGGGAGCTGTTTTTT,CASSAVGQANTGELFF